The clone carrying this TCR beta chain was seen once. Lacking the conserved final phenylalanine or tryptophan, this CDR3 likely reflects a read error. No DNA is shown, since the ends of the CDR3 on it are uncertain; the CDR3 is the one TCRdb lists. TCRdb processed the PCR reads anew with MiXCR; each CDR3 protein has one entry. The profile covers 15,000 to 25,000 distinct CDR3 sequences, with 35% to 45% appearing a single time and roughly 36% taken by the ten largest. The CDR3 region is 18 residues in length, termini included. Per the germline V gene, CDR1 is SGHTA and CDR2 is FQGNSA. This record comes from a study of tumor-infiltrating lymphocytes in oesophageal squamous cell carcinoma.

The sequencing input was esophageal tumor tissue. The TCR comes from a male donor with esophageal squamous cell carcinoma. The rearrangement uses TRBV7-2 and TRBJ1-1. The CDR3 sequence: CASSLVTSGNKRPSTSVR.